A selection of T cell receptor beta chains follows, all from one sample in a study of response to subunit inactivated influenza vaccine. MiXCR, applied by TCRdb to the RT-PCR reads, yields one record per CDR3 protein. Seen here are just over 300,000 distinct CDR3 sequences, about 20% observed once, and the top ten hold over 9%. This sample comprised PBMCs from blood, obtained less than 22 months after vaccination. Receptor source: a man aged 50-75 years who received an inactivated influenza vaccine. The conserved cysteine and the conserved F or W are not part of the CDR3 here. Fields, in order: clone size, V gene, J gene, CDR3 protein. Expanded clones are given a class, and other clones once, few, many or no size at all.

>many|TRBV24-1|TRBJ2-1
ATSDFPGGGYNEQF
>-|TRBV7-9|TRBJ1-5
ASSSTKGQGHQPQH
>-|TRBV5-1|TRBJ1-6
ASSLGDRDSPLH
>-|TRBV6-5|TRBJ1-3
ASSYSWDRAGNTIY
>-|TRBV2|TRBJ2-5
ASSLTSSGQETQY
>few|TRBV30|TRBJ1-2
AWSVLGGRVVRGYT
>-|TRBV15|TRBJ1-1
ATSLGRNTEAF
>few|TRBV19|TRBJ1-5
ASSIYGQPQH
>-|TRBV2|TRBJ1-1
ASSEISEAF
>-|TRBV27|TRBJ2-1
ASSLVTSGTDEQF
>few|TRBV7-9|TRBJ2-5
ASSLGRVTGGEETQY
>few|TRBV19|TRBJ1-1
ASSIGTGGTEAF
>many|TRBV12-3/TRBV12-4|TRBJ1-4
ASSTGTEKLF
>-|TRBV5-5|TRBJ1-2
ASSPEGHSNYGYT
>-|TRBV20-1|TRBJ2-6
SASTIPGANVLT
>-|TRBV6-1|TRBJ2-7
ASSERQDYEQY
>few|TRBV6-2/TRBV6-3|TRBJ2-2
ASKGGTNTGELF
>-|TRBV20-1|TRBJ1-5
SARSVNFEPQH
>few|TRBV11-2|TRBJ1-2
ASSFSTRRWTGLYYGYT
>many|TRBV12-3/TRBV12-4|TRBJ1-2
ASSLELYGYT
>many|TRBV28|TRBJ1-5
ASRNREGINQPQH
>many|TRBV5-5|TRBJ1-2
ASTRQASHYGYT